This entry lists 15 T cell receptor beta chains sequenced from one sample in a study of shared T cell receptors in the human thymus. Libraries were prepared by immunoSEQ multiplex PCR; TCRdb keeps only in-frame clonotypes and omits some of them. Of 700,000 or so clones listed, around 85% are singletons. The same sample was also used in a study of human thymus T cells.

Sequenced input: thymocytes. These receptors all come from a girl under three years old with a congenital heart defect.

V usage is TRBV5-1 and J usage is TRBJ2-3; the match to TRBD1 covers 8 bases. The V gene end was trimmed by 0 bases and the J gene end by 2 bases; junction bases not matched to a gene: 11. The germline V gene encodes CDR1 SGHRS and CDR2 YFSETQ. This CDR3 is 18 amino acids long. CDR3 loop: CASSLVRGTGGATDTQYF. Here the CDR3 DNA reads TGCGCCAGCAGCTTGGTTCGGGGTACAGGGGGAGCCACAGATACGCAGTATTTT.

The V call is TRBV29-1, the J call TRBJ2-7, with D tentatively TRBD1 (6 bases). Per the germline V gene, CDR1 is SQVTM and CDR2 is ANQGSEA. This CDR3 has 15 residues. V shed 4 bases and J shed 6 bases, with 22 bases lying between them. The DNA of the CDR3 is TGCAGCGTTGGCGGACCCGCAGGGGTTTCGGGCGAGCAGTACTTC. It yields the protein CSVGGPAGVSGEQYF.

This sequence joins TRBV7-6 and TRBJ2-1; TRBD1 agrees at 8 bases. The CDR3 loop spans 16 amino acids. Germline values: CDR1 SGHVS, CDR2 FNYEAQ. Unmatched junction bases numbered 10, after V lost 5 bases and J lost 4 bases. CDR3 in amino acids: CASSRRRTGRYNEQFF. CDR3 bases: TGTGCCAGCAGCCGCCGACGGACAGGGAGGTACAATGAGCAGTTCTTC.

The chain is built from TRBV5-1 and TRBJ2-3; 13 bases map to TRBD2. The length of the CDR3 is 16 residues. Unmatched junction bases numbered 5, after V lost 2 bases and J lost 5 bases. Germline CDR1 is SGHRS and CDR2 is YFSETQ. CDR3 loop: CASSFTSGGAGDTQYF. Written as DNA, the CDR3 is TGCGCCAGCAGCTTCACTAGCGGGGGGGCTGGAGATACGCAGTATTTT.

Worth noting for this clone: At one boundary the junction diverges from the germline segment, which might be a read error. This chain connects TRBV5-1 to TRBJ1-4, with D possibly TRBD1 on 5 matching bases. The CDR3 is made up of 15 amino acids. Germline CDR1 is SGHRS and CDR2 is YFSETQ. The CDR3 loop is CASSLVQGPNEKLFF. The CDR3 region has the DNA TGTGCCAGCAGCTTGGTCCAGGGTCCTAATGAAAAACTGTTTTTT.

The V gene is TRBV5-1, the J gene TRBJ1-1; 8 nucleotides match TRBD1. The CDR3 totals 14 residues. CDR1 SGHRS and CDR2 YFSETQ come from the germline V gene. V was clipped by 4 bases and J by 6 bases; unmatched bases: 8. DNA for the CDR3: TGCGCCAGCAGCCTGACAGGGGACGGGGCTGAAGCTTTCTTT. Translation: CASSLTGDGAEAFF.

This clone was counted only a few times. This chain uses TRBV5-8 with TRBJ2-3, with TRBD2 matching over 8 bases. This CDR3 has 16 residues. CDR1 is SGHTS and CDR2 is YDEGEE in the germline V gene. The J segment lost 6 bases and the V segment lost 5 bases, leaving 14 bases of the junction unmatched. Written as DNA, the CDR3 is TGTGCCAGCAGGCTGACTAGCGCGACTTCGTGGGATACGCAGTATTTT. Protein: CASRLTSATSWDTQYF.

The V gene is TRBV6-5, the J gene TRBJ1-6, with 7 bases lining up with TRBD1. The V and J ends lost 2 bases and 5 bases, in that order; junction bases with no gene match: 0. The germline gives CDR1 MNHEY, CDR2 SVGAGI. This CDR3 has 14 amino acids. The CDR3 DNA sequence: TGTGCCAGCAGTTACGGGACAGATAATTCACCCCTCCACTTT. This codes for CASSYGTDNSPLHF.

In this sample, this clone turned up once. This chain links TRBV2 with TRBJ2-5; D might be TRBD1 (6 bases). This CDR3 is 15 amino acids long. Trimming left V 8 bases short and J 4 bases short, with 20 bases between. Per the germline V gene, CDR1 is SNHLY and CDR2 is FYNNEI. For the CDR3, the DNA is TGTGCCAGCCTCCGACAGGTTGGAAGCCGAGAGACCCAGTACTTC. Amino acids: CASLRQVGSRETQYF.

This chain joins TRBV5-6 and TRBJ1-2; TRBD1 matches at 12 bases. Germline CDR1 SGHDT, CDR2 YYEEEE. This CDR3 contains 18 residues. V trimming: 0 bases; J trimming: 5 bases; junction bases outside the gene matches: 11. CDR3 DNA: TGTGCCAGCAGCTTGGGGGGCGGGGACAGGGGGCTTGAGTATGGCTACACCTTC. Protein: CASSLGGGDRGLEYGYTF.

The chain uses TRBV5-4 and TRBJ1-2; TRBD1 matches at 7 bases. This CDR3 has 14 residues. The J segment lost 5 bases and the V segment lost 4 bases, leaving 8 bases of the junction unmatched. Germline loops: CDR1 SGHNT, CDR2 YYREEE (reference sequence). The CDR3 protein is CASSPWDRAYGYTF. The DNA for the CDR3 is TGTGCCAGCAGCCCCTGGGACAGAGCATATGGCTACACCTTC.

In this sample, this clone turned up once. The J gene is TRBJ1-2, the V gene TRBV5-4; 9 bases fit TRBD1. CDR3 size: 15 residues. After removal of 4 bases from V and 8 bases from J, the junction contained 12 bases not matched to a gene. The germline gives CDR1 SGHNT, CDR2 YYREEE (reference sequence). The CDR3 here is CASSIPGTGLGGYTF. CDR3 DNA: TGTGCCAGCAGCATACCCGGGACAGGGCTTGGAGGCTACACCTTC.

This chain joins TRBV5-6 and TRBJ2-5; the match to TRBD2 covers 8 bases. Germline lookup yields CDR1 SGHDT and CDR2 YYEEEE. CDR3 length equals 15 residues. With V trimmed by 4 bases and J by 4 bases, 9 bases remained unmatched. CDR3 loop: CASSPGGGGRETQYF. CDR3 nucleotide sequence: TGTGCCAGCAGCCCGGGAGGGGGAGGTAGAGAGACCCAGTACTTC. Filled out from reference TRBV5-6 and TRBJ2-5, the complete variable domain reads DAGVTQSPTHLIKTRGQQVTLRCSPKSGHDTVSWYQQALGQGPQFIFQYYEEEERQRGNFPDRFSGHQFPNYSSELNVNALLLGDSALYLCASSPGGGGRETQYFGPGTRLLVL.

This clone occurred once. One end of the junction is discordant with germline, which a read error may explain. The chain recombines TRBV19 with TRBJ1-2; D is undetermined. In germline, CDR1 is LNHDA, CDR2 SQIVND (reference sequence). This CDR3 comprises 11 residues. In DNA form, the CDR3 reads TGTGCCAGTATGAGGGAGCAGTCCGCTTCCTTC. Translating gives CASMREQSASF.

CDR3 residues: CATGTSGGVQYNEQFF. In DNA, the CDR3 is TGTGCCACCGGGACTAGCGGGGGGGTTCAGTACAATGAGCAGTTCTTC. The chain couples TRBV28 to TRBJ2-1; TRBD2 aligns across 16 bases. Germline CDR1 is MDHEN and CDR2 is SYDVKM. V was pared by 10 bases and J by 4 bases, with 7 bases of the junction left unmatched. The CDR3 contains 16 residues.